This T cell receptor beta chain is drawn from a study of vaccination effects on CD4 cells after COVID-19. Study-level points and caveats: Convalescents' post-vaccination spike-reactive clones were chiefly new, vaccine-induced ones.

The V gene's germline CDR1 is SGHRS and CDR2 YFSETQ. V shed 4 bases and J shed 6 bases, with 13 bases lying between them. The CDR3 is 14 amino acids. Profiling relied on immunoSEQ multiplex PCR, and the TCRdb table lists in-frame clones only, not all of them. Of 35,000 to 55,000 clones in the sample, roughly 80% were seen once. This clone was seen only a few times. The antigen is unknown. Antigen-specific CD4+ T cell clonotypes were called by their expansion after viral peptide-pool culture in ViraFEST. CD4+ T cells were isolated after around 10 days of culture. According to PCR results, the person was infected with SARS-CoV-2 between March and December 2020. Half of the medium was exchanged for IL-2 medium on both days 3 and 7.

The chain joins TRBV5-1 to TRBJ1-4, with a possible D match to TRBD1 (6 bases). The receptor was derived from a human donor who had a prior SARS-CoV-2 infection. This material consisted of CD4+ T cells from PBMCs cultured with a peptide pool, taken before COVID-19 vaccination. CDR3 nucleotide sequence: TGCGCCAGCAGCGGGGTGGCAGGGGATGAAAAACTGTTTTTT. It translates to CASSGVAGDEKLFF.